This T cell receptor (beta chain) came from a study of blood T cell repertoires in COVID-19. Study as a whole: Some COVID-19 samples were acute and others convalescent; all came from the United States, Italy and Spain.

The CDR3 has 15 residues. The V and J ends lost 5 bases and 8 bases respectively, with 18 bases between them. Germline-derived CDR1 and CDR2 are SGHNT and YENEEA. In the original analysis: Quantification of nucleated cells was approximated via reference gene primer amplification. Profiling relied on immunoSEQ multiplex PCR, and the TCRdb table lists in-frame clones only, not all of them. V and J calls and clone size are copied from that table; D and trimming were computed from the DNA. Among some 340,000 clones, 75% to 90% were seen once, and the ten largest hold roughly 5.1%. Recruitment covered 25 or so US areas and drew participants whose ages spanned roughly 18 to 90 years. Cohort 3 recovered donors had two negative PCRs, clearance, or symptom resolution.

The sequence was obtained from a woman aged 45-59 years who had recovered from COVID-19. Sequenced material: PBMCs or T cells enriched from blood (not recorded which). The genes are TRBV11-3 and TRBJ1-4, with D possibly being TRBD1 (6 bases). In DNA form, the CDR3 reads TGTGCCAGCAGCCCCCTCCGGGGGGCTTTCGAAAAACTGTTTTTT. Translated: CASSPLRGAFEKLFF.